A selection of T cell receptor beta chains follows, all from one sample in a study of T cells in Graves' hyperthyroidism and ophthalmopathy. TCRdb analysed the multiplex PCR reads with MiXCR anew, one entry per CDR3 protein. The sample lists around 300,000 distinct CDR3 sequences; less than 15% were seen once. Sequenced sample: blood. These receptors were taken from a woman in her twenties or thirties with Graves' hyperthyroidism that later progressed to Graves' ophthalmopathy. The CDR3 runs from the conserved cysteine through the conserved F or W. Fields, in order: J gene, V gene, CDR3 protein.

>TRBJ2-3|TRBV7-2
CASSRISGSTDTQYF
>TRBJ1-4|TRBV30
CAWSETGLGEKLFF
>TRBJ2-7|TRBV20-1
CSARDSSYEQYF
>TRBJ2-1|TRBV20-1
CSASSGGGGNSYNEQFF
>TRBJ2-7|TRBV9
CASSVGRDRVYEQYF
>TRBJ1-3|TRBV27
CASSLSVNSGNTIYF
>TRBJ1-1|TRBV28
CASHTGPTTEAFF
>TRBJ1-2|TRBV6-1
CANPQERSYGYTF
>TRBJ1-2|TRBV10-3
CAISEPGTDGYTF
>TRBJ2-1|TRBV20-1
CSAPANGGGRSEQFF
>TRBJ2-1|TRBV5-5
CASSLSGQHSYNEQFF
>TRBJ2-1|TRBV11-1
CASSFRLAGNNEQFF
>TRBJ2-5|TRBV2
CASGTRRETQYF
>TRBJ2-1|TRBV19
CASSIIGTDYNEQFF
>TRBJ1-6|TRBV30
CAWTDSAGSPLHF
>TRBJ1-5|TRBV10-3
CAISESRDQLPQHF
>TRBJ2-7|TRBV7-9
CASSARTGTGGSYEQYF
>TRBJ2-1|TRBV20-1
CSASTGTSLFDEQFF
>TRBJ1-1|TRBV7-2
CASSSQGGDTEAFF
>TRBJ1-1|TRBV7-3
CASSLFEQTEAFF
>TRBJ2-3|TRBV20-1
CSVLGQGVPDTQYF
>TRBJ1-5|TRBV30
CAWGGQGLSNQPQHF
>TRBJ2-1|TRBV2
CASSVSAGDANEQFF
>TRBJ2-2|TRBV7-6
CASSGDETGVTGELFF
>TRBJ2-2|TRBV4-1
CASSLAVYTGELFF
>TRBJ1-5|TRBV7-2
CASSPPNQPQHF
>TRBJ2-3|TRBV12-3/TRBV12-4
CASSLGRQADTQYF
>TRBJ2-3|TRBV11-2
CASSPAGPRLKTQYF